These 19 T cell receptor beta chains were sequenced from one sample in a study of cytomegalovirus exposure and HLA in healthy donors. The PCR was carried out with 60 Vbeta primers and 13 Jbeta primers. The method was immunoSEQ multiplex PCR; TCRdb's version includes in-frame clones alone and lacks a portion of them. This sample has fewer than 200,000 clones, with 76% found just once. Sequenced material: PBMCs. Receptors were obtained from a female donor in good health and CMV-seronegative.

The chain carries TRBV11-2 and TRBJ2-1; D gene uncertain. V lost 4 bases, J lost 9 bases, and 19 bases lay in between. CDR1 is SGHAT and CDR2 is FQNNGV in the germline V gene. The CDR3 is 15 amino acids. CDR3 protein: CASSSPWVRAGEQFF. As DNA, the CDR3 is TGTGCCAGCAGCTCCCCCTGGGTACGTGCAGGTGAGCAGTTCTTC.

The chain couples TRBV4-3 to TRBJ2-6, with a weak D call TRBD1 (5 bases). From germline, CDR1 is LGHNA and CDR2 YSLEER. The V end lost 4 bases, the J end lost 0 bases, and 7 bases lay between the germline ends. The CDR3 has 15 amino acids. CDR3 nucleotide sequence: TGCGCCAGCAGCCGAACAGGCTCTGGGGCCAACGTCCTGACTTTC. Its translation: CASSRTGSGANVLTF.

The DNA for the CDR3 is TGTGCCAGCAATAGAGGAGGGAATGAGCAGTTCTTC. Residues: CASNRGGNEQFF. This sequence joins TRBV6-5 and TRBJ2-1; TRBD2 is a possible D gene (6 bases). In germline, CDR1 is MNHEY, CDR2 SVGAGI. The length of the CDR3 is 12 residues. Trimming shortened V by 7 bases and J by 7 bases, and 11 bases separated the two germline ends.

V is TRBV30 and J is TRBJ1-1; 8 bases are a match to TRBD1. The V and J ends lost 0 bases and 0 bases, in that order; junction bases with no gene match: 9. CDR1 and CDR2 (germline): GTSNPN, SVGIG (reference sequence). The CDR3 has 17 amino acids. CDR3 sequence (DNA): TGTGCCTGGAGTGTCTATACCAGACAGGGGCTGAACACTGAAGCTTTCTTT. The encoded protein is CAWSVYTRQGLNTEAFF. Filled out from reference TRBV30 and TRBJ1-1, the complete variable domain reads SQTIHQWPATLVQPVGSPLSLECTVEGTSNPNLYWYRQAAGRGLQLLFYSVGIGQISSEVPQNLSASRPQDRQFILSSKKLLLSDSGFYLCAWSVYTRQGLNTEAFFGQGTRLTVV.

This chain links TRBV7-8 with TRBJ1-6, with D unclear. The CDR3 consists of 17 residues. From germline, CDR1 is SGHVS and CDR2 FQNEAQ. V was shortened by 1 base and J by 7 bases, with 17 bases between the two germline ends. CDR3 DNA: TGTGCCAGCAGCTTAGATGTGGAGAGGGCGTGGAATTCACCCCTCCACTTT. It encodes CASSLDVERAWNSPLHF.

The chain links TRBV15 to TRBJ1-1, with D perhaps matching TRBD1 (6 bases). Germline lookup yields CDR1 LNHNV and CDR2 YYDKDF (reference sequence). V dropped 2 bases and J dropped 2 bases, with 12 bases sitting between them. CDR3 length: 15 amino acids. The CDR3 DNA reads TGTGCCACCAGCAGAACACCGGACAGAAACACTGAAGCTTTCTTT. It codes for CATSRTPDRNTEAFF.

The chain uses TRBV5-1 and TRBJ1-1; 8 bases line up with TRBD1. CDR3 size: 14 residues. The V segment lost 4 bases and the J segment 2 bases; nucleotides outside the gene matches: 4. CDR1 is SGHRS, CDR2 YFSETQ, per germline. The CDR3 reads CASSEGQVNTEAFF. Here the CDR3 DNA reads TGCGCCAGCAGCGAGGGACAGGTAAACACTGAAGCTTTCTTT.

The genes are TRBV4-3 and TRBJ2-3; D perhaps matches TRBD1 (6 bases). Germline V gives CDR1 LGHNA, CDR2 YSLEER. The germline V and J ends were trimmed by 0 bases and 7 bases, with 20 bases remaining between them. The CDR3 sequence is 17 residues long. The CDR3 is CASSQDMGAASSYTQYF. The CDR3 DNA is TGCGCCAGCAGCCAAGATATGGGGGCTGCATCCTCATATACGCAGTATTTT.

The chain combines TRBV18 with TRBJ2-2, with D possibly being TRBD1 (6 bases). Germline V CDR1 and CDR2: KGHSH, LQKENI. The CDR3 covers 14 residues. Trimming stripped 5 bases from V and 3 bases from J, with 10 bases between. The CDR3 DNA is TGTGCCAGCTCAGCCAACAGGGACACCGGGGAGCTGTTTTTT. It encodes CASSANRDTGELFF.

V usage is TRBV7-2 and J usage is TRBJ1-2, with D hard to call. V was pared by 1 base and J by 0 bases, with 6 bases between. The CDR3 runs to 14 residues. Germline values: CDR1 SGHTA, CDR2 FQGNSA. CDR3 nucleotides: TGTGCCAGCAGCTTAGTGGAGGCTAACTATGGCTACACCTTC. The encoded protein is CASSLVEANYGYTF.

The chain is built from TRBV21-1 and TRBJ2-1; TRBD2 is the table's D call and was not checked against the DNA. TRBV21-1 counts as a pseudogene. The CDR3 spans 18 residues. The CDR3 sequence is CASSKDTPGLGVGNEQFF. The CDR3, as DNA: TGTGCCAGCAGCAAAGATACCCCGGGACTAGGGGTGGGGAATGAGCAGTTCTTC.

DNA of the CDR3: TGCGCCAGCAGAAACAAGCGGGCTAACTATGGCTACACCTTC. Translation gives CASRNKRANYGYTF. The V gene is TRBV10-1, the J gene TRBJ1-2, with unresolved D. Germline-derived CDR1 and CDR2 are WNHNN and SYGVQD (reference sequence). V was cut by 6 bases and J by 0 bases, with 11 bases left in between. This CDR3 comprises 14 residues.

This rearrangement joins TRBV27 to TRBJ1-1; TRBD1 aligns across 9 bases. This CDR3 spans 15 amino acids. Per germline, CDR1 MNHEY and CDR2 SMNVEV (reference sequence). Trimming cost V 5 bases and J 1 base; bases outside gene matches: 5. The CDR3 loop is CASSTRGQGNTEAFF. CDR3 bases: TGTGCCAGCAGTACAAGGGGACAGGGGAACACTGAAGCTTTCTTT.

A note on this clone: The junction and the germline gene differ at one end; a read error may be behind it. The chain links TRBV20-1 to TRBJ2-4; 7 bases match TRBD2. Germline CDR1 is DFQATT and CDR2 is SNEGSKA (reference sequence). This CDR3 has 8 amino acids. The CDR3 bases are TGCAGTGCTGGGGGAGGGTTATTC. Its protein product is CSAGGGLF.

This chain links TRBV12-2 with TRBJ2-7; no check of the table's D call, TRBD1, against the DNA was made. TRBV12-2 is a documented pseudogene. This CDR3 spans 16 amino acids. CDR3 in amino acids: CASRPRRDRHSYEQYF. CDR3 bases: TGTGCAAGTCGCCCCCGCCGGGACAGACATTCCTACGAGCAGTACTTC.

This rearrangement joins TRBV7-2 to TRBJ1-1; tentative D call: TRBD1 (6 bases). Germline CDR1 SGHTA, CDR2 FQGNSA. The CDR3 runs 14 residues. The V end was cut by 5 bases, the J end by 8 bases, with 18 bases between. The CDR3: CASSLSSTGTEAFF. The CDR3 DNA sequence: TGTGCCAGCAGCCTATCGTCGACAGGCACAGAAGCTTTCTTT.

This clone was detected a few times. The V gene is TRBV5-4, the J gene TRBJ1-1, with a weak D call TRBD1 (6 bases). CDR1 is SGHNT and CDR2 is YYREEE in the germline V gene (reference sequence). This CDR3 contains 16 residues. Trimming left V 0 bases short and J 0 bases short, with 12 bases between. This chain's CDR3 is CASSLGGGGMNTEAFF. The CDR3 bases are TGTGCCAGCAGCTTGGGGGGAGGGGGGATGAACACTGAAGCTTTCTTT. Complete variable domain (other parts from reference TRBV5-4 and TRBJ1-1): ETGVTQSPTHLIKTRGQQVTLRCSSQSGHNTVSWYQQALGQGPQFIFQYYREEENGRGNFPPRFSGLQFPNYSSELNVNALELDDSALYLCASSLGGGGMNTEAFFGQGTRLTVV.

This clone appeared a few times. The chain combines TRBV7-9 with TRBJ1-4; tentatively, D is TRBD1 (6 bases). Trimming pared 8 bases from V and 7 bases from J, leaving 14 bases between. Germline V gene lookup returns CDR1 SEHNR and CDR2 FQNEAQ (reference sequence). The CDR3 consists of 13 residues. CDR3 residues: CASSRGTGEKLFF. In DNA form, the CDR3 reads TGTGCCAGCTCCAGGGGAACGGGTGAAAAACTGTTTTTT.

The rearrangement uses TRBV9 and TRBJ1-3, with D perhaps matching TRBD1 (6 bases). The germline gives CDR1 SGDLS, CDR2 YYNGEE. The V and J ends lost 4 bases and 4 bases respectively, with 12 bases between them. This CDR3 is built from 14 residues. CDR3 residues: CASSTWGLGNTIYF. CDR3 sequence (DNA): TGTGCCAGCAGCACCTGGGGGCTCGGAAACACCATATATTTT.